A single TCR beta chain is shown here with its context. Antigen specificity is unknown. The donors were all Caucasian adults (living in Nashville, Tennessee). V shed 2 bases and J shed 4 bases, with 2 bases lying between them. CDR1 and CDR2 (germline): MNHEY, SVGAGI. The CDR3 sequence is 11 residues long. The repertoire was sequenced with immunoSEQ multiplex PCR; TCRdb's copy has only in-frame clones and lacks some. The sample yields some 1,400,000 clones, approximately 96% seen once. The data are from a study of shared clonotypes between healthy human individuals. Whole-study findings and limits: It was the non-shared clonotypes that had lower generation probabilities than clonotypes shared by all four donors. The study found about 5% of naive CD4 clonotypes shared across a handful of donors.

This receptor was identified in a man aged 25 to 45 in good health. The specimen was naive CD4+ T cells sorted from blood. Subset denoted: CD45RA+ positively selected. This chain joins TRBV6-5 and TRBJ1-1; D remains unclear. The CDR3 DNA sequence: TGTGCCAGCAGTTACGTCACTGAAGCTTTCTTT. Amino acid sequence: CASSYVTEAFF.